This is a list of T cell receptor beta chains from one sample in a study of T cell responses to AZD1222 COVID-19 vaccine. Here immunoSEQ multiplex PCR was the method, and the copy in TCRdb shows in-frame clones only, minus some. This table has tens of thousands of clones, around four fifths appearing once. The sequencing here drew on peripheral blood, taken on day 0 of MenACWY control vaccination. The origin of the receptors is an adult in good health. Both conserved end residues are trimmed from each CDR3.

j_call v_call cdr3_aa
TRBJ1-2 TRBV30 AWSIDRNYGYT
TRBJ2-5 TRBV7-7 ASSGTGETQY
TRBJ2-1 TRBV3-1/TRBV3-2 ASSQDGLAVLQF
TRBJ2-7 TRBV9 ASSLAQGPSYEQY
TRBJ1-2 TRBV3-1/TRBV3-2 ASSRIPEGGTYGYT
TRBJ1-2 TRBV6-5 ASGLTYGYT
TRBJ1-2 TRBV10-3 AISESWDGYT
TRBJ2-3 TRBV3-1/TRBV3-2 ASSQGRGRTDTQY
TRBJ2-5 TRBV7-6 ASSSHTIDSGAIQETQY
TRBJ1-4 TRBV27 ASSPGADEKLF
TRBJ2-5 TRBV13 ASSFDRETQY
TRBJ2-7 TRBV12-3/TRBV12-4 ASSLFKGNEQY
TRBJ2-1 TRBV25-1 ASSKQGIEQF
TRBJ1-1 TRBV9 ASSPNTGGTEAF
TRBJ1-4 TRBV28 ASSLWQGGEKLF
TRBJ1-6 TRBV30 AWSVRNWDSPLH
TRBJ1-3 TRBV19 ASSNEWGSSGNTIY
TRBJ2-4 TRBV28 ASSFSDLAKNIQY
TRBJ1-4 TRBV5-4 ASSLDEKLF
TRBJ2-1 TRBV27 ASRTSGNYNEQF
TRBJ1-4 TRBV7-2 ASTPGGEKLF
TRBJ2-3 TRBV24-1 ATSDPNPSGGNTDTQY
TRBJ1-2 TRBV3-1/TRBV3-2 ASSQVPGTGGIHT
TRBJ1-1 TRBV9 ASSVGAGSNTEAF
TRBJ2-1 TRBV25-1 ASSEVVRGFHNEQF
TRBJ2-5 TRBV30 AWNPGLAGGFKETQY
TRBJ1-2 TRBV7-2 ASSSLTYGYT
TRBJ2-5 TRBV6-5 ASSYSIRGGGETQY
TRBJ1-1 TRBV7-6 ASSLDGTVNTEAF
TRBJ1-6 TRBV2 ASSERRMTGEPLH
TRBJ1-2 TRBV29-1 SVEDGADLNYGYT
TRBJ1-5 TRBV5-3 ATKRSQPQH
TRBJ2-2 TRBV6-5 ASSYYPSTAPGELF
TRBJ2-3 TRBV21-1 ASRVLGNTDTQY
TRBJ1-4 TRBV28 ASGPNEKLF
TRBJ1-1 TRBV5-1 ASSQYRGWGTNTEAF
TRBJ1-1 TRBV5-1 ASSPLDRGGTEAF
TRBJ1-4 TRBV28 ASLPGRLTNEKLF
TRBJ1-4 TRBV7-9 ASSNRGQLSNEKLF
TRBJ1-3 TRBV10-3 AISPAGGTSDTIY
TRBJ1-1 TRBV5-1 ASSPGTGRLLAHYTEAF